This entry features one T cell receptor (beta chain) sequence. Cohort 3 recovery required two negative PCRs, clearance, or symptom resolution. The sample belongs to a study of blood T cell repertoires in COVID-19. There are 16 residues in the CDR3. Germline V lookup: CDR1 LNHDA, CDR2 SQIVND (reference sequence). J lost 4 bases, V lost 2 bases, and 8 bases had no gene match. Produced via immunoSEQ multiplex PCR; TCRdb's table is partial and in-frame only. The sample contains 430,000 or so clones, 85% to 90% of which appear only once. The V gene is TRBV19, the J gene TRBJ2-3, with 8 bases lining up with TRBD2. The sequenced sample consisted of PBMCs or T cells enriched from blood (not recorded which). The receptor was derived from a middle-aged woman who had recovered from COVID-19. The CDR3: CASSISSGGGADTQYF. CDR3 nucleotides: TGTGCCAGTAGTATAAGTTCGGGAGGGGGAGCAGATACGCAGTATTTT.